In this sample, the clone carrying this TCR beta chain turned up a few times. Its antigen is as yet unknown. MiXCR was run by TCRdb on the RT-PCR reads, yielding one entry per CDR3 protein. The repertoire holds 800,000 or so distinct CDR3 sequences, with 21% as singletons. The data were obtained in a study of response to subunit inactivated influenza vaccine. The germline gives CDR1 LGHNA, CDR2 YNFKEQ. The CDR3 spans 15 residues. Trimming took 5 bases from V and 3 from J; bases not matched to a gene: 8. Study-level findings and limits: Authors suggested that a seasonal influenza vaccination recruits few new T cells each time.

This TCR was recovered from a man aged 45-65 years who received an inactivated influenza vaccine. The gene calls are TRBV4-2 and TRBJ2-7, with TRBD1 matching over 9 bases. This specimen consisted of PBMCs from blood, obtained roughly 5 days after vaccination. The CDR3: CASSWTGTGNYEQYF. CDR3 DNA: TGTGCCAGCAGCTGGACCGGGACAGGGAACTACGAGCAGTACTTC.